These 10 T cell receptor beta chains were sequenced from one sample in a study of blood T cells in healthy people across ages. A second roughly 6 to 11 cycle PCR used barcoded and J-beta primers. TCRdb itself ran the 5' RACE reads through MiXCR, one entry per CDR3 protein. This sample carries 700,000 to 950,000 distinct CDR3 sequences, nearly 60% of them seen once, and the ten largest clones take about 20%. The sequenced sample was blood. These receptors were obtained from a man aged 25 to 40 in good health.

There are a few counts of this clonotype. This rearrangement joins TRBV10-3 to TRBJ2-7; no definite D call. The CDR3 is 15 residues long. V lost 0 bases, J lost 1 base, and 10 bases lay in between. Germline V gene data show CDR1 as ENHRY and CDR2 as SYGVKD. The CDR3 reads CAISESKQKSYEQYF. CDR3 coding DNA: TGTGCCATCAGTGAGTCGAAGCAGAAATCCTACGAGCAGTACTTC.

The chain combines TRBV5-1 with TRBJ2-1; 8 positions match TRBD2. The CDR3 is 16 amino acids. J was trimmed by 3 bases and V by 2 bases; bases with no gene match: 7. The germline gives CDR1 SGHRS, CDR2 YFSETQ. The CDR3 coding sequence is TGCGCCAGCAGCTTAGGAAGCGGGAGAGGCTACAATGAGCAGTTCTTC. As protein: CASSLGSGRGYNEQFF.

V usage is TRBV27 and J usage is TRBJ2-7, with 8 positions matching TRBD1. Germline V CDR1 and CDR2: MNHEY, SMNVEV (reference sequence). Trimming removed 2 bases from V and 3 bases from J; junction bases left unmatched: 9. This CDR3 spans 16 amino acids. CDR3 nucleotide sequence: TGTGCCAGCAGTTTAACTGGCAGGGGGCTTTTCTACGAGCAGTACTTC. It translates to CASSLTGRGLFYEQYF.

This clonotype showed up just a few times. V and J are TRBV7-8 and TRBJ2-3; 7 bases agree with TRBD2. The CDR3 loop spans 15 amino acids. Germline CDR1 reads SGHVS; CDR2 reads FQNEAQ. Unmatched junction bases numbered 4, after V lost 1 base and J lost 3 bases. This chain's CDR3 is CASSLDDGRTDTQYF. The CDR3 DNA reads TGTGCCAGCAGCTTAGACGACGGGAGGACAGATACGCAGTATTTT.

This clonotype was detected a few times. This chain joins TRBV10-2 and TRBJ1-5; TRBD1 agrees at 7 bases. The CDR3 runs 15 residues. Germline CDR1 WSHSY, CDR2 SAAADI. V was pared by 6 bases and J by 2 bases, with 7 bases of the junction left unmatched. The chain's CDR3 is CASRSSGGGNQPQHF. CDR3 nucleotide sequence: TGCGCCAGCAGGTCCTCAGGGGGAGGCAATCAGCCCCAGCATTTT.

The CDR3 here is CAWSPGTGCYEQYF. CDR3 nucleotide sequence: TGTGCCTGGAGCCCCGGGACGGGTTGCTACGAGCAGTACTTC. This chain connects TRBV30 to TRBJ2-7, with D perhaps matching TRBD1 or TRBD2 (5 bases each). V dropped 3 bases and J dropped 3 bases, with 15 bases sitting between them. Looked up from germline, CDR1 is GTSNPN and CDR2 is SVGIG (reference sequence). This CDR3 region has 14 residues.

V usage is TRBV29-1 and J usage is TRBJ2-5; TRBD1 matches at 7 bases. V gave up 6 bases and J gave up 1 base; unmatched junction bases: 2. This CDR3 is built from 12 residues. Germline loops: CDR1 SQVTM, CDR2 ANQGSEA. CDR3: CSVRGIQETQYF. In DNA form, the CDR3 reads TGCAGCGTCAGGGGGATCCAAGAGACCCAGTACTTC.

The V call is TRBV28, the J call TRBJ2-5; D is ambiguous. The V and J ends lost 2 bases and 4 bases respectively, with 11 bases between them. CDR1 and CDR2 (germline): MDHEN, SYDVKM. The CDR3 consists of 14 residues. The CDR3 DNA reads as TGTGCCAGCAGTTTAGGTGGTCGGAGAGAGACCCAGTACTTC. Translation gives CASSLGGRRETQYF.

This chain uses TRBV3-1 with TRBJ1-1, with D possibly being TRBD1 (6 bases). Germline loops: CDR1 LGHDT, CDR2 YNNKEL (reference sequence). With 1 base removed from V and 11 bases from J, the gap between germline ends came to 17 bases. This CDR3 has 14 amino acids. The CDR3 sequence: CASSQARDIGAAFF. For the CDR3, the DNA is TGTGCCAGCAGCCAAGCCCGGGACATCGGGGCGGCTTTCTTT.

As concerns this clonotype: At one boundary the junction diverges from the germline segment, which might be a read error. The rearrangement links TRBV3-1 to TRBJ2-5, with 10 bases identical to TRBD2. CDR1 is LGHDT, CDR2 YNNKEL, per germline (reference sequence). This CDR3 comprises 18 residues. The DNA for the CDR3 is TGTGCCAGTAGCCAAGGGACTCAGCGGGAGGGAAATCAAGAGACCCAGTACTTC. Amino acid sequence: CASSQGTQREGNQETQYF.